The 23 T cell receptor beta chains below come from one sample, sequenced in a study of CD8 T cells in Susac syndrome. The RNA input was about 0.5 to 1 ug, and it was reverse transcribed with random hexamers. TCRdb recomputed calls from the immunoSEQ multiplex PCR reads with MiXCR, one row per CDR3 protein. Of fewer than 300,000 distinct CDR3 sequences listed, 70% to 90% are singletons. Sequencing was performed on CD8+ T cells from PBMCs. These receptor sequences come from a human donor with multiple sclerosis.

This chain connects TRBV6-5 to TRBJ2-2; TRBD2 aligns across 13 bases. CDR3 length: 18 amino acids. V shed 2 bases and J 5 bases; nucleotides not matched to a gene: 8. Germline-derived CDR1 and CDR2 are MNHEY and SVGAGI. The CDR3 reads CASSYAGLAGEGTGELFF. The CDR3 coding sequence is TGTGCCAGCAGTTACGCCGGACTAGCGGGAGAAGGGACCGGGGAGCTGTTTTTT.

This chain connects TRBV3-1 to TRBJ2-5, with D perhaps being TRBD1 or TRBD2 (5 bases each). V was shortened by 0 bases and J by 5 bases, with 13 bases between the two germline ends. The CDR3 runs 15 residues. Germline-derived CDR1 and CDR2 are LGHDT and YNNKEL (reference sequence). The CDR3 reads CASSQDARGWETQYF. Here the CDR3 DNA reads TGTGCCAGCAGCCAAGATGCCCGGGGCTGGGAGACCCAGTACTTC.

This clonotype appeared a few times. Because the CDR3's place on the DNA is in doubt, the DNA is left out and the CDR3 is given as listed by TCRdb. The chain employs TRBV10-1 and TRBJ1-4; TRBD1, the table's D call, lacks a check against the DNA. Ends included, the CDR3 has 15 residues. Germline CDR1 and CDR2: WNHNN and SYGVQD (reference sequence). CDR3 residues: CASNSRQVDRKNCFF.

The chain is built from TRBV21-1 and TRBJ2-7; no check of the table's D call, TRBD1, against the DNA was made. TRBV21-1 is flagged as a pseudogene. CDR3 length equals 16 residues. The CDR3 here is CASSKAPGFNGGEQYF. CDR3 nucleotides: TGTGCCAGCAGCAAAGCCCCGGGCTTTAACGGGGGCGAGCAGTACTTC.

The CDR3 loop is CASSYSGIAGDYEQYF. CDR3 DNA sequence: TGTGCCAGCAGTTACTCGGGGATAGCGGGAGACTACGAGCAGTACTTC. The chain uses TRBV6-6 and TRBJ2-7, with 9 bases aligning to TRBD2. V dropped 0 bases and J dropped 3; count of bases not matched to a gene: 6. Germline V CDR1 and CDR2: MNHNY, SVGAGI (reference sequence). There are 16 residues in the CDR3.

Here the CDR3 reads CSASPPEREAQETQYF. The CDR3 nucleotides are TGCAGTGCTAGCCCTCCCGAGCGGGAGGCCCAAGAGACCCAGTACTTC. This chain uses TRBV20-1 with TRBJ2-5, with 9 bases that match TRBD2. V lost 3 bases to trimming and J lost 1 base; unmatched junction nucleotides: 9. The CDR3 is 16 residues long. Germline assignment: CDR1 DFQATT and CDR2 SNEGSKA (reference sequence).

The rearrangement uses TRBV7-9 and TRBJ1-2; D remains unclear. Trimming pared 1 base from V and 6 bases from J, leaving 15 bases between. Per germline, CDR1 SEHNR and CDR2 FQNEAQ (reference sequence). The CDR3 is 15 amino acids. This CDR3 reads CASSLVAAGLDGYTF. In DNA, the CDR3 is TGTGCCAGCAGCTTAGTCGCGGCAGGCCTTGATGGCTACACCTTC.

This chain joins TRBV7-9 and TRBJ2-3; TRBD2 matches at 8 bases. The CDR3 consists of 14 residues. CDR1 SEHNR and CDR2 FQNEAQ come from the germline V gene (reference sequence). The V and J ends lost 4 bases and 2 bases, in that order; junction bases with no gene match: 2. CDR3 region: CASSSAGATDTQYF. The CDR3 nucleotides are TGTGCCAGCAGCTCAGCGGGAGCCACAGATACGCAGTATTTT.

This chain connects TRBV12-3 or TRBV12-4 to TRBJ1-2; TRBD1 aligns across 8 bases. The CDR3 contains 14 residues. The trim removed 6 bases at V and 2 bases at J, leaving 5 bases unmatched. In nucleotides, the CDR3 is TGTGCCAGCAGAGAGTGGGACAGGAACTATGGCTACACCTTC. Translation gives CASREWDRNYGYTF.

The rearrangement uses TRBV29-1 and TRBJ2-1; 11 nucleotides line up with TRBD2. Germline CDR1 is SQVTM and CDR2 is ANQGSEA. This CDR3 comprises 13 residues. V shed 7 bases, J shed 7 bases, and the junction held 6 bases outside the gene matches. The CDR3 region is CSASGTSGNEQFF. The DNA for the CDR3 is TGCAGCGCTTCCGGGACTAGCGGTAATGAGCAGTTCTTC.

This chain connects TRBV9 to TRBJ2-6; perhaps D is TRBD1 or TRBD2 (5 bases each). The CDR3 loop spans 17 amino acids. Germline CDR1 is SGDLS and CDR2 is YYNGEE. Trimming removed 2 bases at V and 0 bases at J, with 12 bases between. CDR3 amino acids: CASSVSREISGANVLTF. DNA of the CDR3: TGTGCCAGCAGCGTTAGCAGGGAGATCTCTGGGGCCAACGTCCTGACTTTC.

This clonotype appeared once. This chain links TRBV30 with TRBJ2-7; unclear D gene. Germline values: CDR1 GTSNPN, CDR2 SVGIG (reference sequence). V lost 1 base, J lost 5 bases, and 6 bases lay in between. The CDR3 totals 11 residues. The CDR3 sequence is CAWSETHEQYF. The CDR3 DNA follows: TGTGCCTGGAGTGAGACTCACGAGCAGTACTTC.

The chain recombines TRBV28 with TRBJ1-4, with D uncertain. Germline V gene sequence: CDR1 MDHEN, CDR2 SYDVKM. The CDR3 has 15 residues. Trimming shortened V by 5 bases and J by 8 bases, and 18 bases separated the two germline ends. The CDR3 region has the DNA TGTGCCAGCAGTCCTATTGTAGAGGATCAGGAAAAACTGTTTTTT. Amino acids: CASSPIVEDQEKLFF.

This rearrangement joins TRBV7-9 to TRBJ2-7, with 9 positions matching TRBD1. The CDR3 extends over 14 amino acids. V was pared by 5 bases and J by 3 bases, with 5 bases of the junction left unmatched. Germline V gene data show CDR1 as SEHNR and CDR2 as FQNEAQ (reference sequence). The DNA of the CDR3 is TGTGCCAGCAGCGCGAGACAGGGGGGCTACGAGCAGTACTTC. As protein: CASSARQGGYEQYF. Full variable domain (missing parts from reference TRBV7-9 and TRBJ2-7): DTGVSQNPRHKITKRGQNVTFRCDPISEHNRLYWYRQTLGQGPEFLTYFQNEAQLEKSRLLSDRFSAERPKGSFSTLEIQRTEQGDSAMYLCASSARQGGYEQYFGPGTRLTVT.

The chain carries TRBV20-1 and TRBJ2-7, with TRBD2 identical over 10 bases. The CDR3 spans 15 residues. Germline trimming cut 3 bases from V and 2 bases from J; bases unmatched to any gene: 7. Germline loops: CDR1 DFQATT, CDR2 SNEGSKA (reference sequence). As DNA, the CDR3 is TGCAGTGCTAGGGAGGCTAGCGGGAGAACCTACGAGCAGTACTTC. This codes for CSAREASGRTYEQYF.

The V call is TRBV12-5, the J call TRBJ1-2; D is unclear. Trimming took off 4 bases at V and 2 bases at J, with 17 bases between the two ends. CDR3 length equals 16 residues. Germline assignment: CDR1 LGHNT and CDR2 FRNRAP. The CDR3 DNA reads TGTGCTAGTGGTTACCTGCCGATAGGGTCCAACTATGGCTACACCTTC. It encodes CASGYLPIGSNYGYTF.

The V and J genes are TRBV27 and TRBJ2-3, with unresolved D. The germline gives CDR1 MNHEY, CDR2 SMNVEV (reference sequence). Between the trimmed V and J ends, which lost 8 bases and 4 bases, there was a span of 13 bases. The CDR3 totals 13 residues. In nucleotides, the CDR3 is TGTGCCAGCTCCCCGGCTGTCGCAGATACGCAGTATTTT. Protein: CASSPAVADTQYF.

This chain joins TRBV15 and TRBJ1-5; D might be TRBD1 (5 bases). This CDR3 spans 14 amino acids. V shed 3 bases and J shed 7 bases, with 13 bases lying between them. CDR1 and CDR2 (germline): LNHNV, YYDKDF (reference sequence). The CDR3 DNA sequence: TGTGCCACCAGCAGGGGGGGAGACGACCAGCCCCAGCATTTT. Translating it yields CATSRGGDDQPQHF.

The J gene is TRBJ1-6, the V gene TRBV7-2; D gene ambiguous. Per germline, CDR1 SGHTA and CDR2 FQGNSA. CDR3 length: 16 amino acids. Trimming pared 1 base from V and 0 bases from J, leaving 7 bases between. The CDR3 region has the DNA TGTGCCAGCAGCTTAGTTCCAAGCTCCTATAATTCACCCCTCCACTTT. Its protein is CASSLVPSSYNSPLHF.

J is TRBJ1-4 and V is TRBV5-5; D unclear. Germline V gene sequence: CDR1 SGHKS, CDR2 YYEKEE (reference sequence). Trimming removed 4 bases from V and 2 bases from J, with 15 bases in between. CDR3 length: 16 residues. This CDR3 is CASSPQGPATNEKLFF. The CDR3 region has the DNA TGTGCCAGCAGCCCACAAGGTCCGGCGACTAATGAAAAACTGTTTTTT. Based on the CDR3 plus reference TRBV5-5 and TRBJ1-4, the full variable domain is DAGVTQSPTHLIKTRGQQVTLRCSPISGHKSVSWYQQVLGQGPQFIFQYYEKEERGRGNFPDRFSARQFPNYSSELNVNALLLGDSALYLCASSPQGPATNEKLFFGSGTQLSVL.

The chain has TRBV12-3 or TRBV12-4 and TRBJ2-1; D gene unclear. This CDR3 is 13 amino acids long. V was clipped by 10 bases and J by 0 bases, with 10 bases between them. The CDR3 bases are TGTGCCACCGCACCGGGCTCCTACAATGAGCAGTTCTTC. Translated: CATAPGSYNEQFF.

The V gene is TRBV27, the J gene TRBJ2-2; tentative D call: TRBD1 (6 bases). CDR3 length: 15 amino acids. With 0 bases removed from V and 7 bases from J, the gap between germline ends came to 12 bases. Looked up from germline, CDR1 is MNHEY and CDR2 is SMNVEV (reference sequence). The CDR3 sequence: CASSLSTGSNGELFF. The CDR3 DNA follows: TGTGCCAGCAGTTTATCGACAGGATCGAACGGGGAGCTGTTTTTT.

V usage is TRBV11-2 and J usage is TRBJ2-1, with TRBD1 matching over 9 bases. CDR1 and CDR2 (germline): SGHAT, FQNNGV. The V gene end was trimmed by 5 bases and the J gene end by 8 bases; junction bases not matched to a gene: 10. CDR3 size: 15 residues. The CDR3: CASSQRGQGHHEQFF. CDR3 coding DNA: TGTGCCAGCAGCCAACGAGGACAGGGGCACCATGAGCAGTTCTTC.